This TCR beta chain was documented in a study of response to subunit inactivated influenza vaccine. Findings and limits, study-wide: Authors suggested that a seasonal influenza vaccination recruits few new T cells each time.

TCRdb passed the RT-PCR reads through MiXCR, listing each CDR3 protein once. The table records roughly 670,000 distinct CDR3 sequences, 13% to 15% of them present only once. Worth noting for this clonotype: The antigen is not known.

CDR1 is SEHNR and CDR2 is FQNEAQ in the germline V gene (reference sequence). The CDR3 runs 13 residues. The V end lost 5 bases, the J end lost 4 bases, and 11 bases lay between the germline ends. The receptor was isolated from a man aged 45-60 years who received an inactivated influenza vaccine. Specimen: PBMCs from blood, collected 14 to 15 days before vaccination. The V call is TRBV7-9, the J call TRBJ1-1, with D maybe TRBD1 (5 bases). The CDR3, as DNA: TGTGCCAGCAGCCACCCCCAGGGCACTGAAGCTTTCTTT. Amino acids: CASSHPQGTEAFF. Full variable domain (outside the CDR3, taken from reference TRBV7-9 and TRBJ1-1): DTGVSQNPRHKITKRGQNVTFRCDPISEHNRLYWYRQTLGQGPEFLTYFQNEAQLEKSRLLSDRFSAERPKGSFSTLEIQRTEQGDSAMYLCASSHPQGTEAFFGQGTRLTVV.